The rows below give T cell receptor beta chains drawn from one sample of a study of human T cells and chemical hapten exposure. TCRdb passed the RACE reads through MiXCR, listing each CDR3 protein once. The data contain about 380,000 distinct CDR3 sequences, 5.1% of them singletons. The source material was whole blood, sampled in connection with sensitization to the hapten diphenylcyclopropenone (DPC). The receptors here all came from a woman aged 45-65 years with alopecia areata. Some clones in this sample may be carry-over from other donors' samples. Both conserved end residues are part of each CDR3. Fields, in order: V gene, D gene, clone size, J gene, CDR3 DNA, CDR3 protein. D genes are given only for firm matches. For some rows the clone size is stated as once, few or many, or as a class when expanded; others skip it.

V: TRBV12-3/TRBV12-4
D: TRBD2
size: many
J: TRBJ2-1
DNA: TGTGCCAGCAGTTTTCTAGCGGGTACCTACAATGAGCAGTTCTTC
CDR3: CASSFLAGTYNEQFF

V: TRBV29-1
D: .
size: few
J: TRBJ1-2
DNA: TGCAGCGTTGAAGAAAATGGGGGAGCGGGCTACACCTTC
CDR3: CSVEENGGAGYTF

V: TRBV12-3/TRBV12-4
D: .
size: many
J: TRBJ1-1
DNA: TGTGCCAGCAGTCCCAGTCCCCAGTTGAACACTGAAGCTTTCTTT
CDR3: CASSPSPQLNTEAFF

V: TRBV2
D: .
size: many
J: TRBJ1-4
DNA: TGTGCCAGCAGTGGGAGCGAAAAACTGTTTTTT
CDR3: CASSGSEKLFF

V: TRBV20-1
D: .
size: few
J: TRBJ1-2
DNA: TGCAGTGCCACCACAGCTAACTATGGCTACACCTTC
CDR3: CSATTANYGYTF

V: TRBV21-1
D: .
size: many
J: TRBJ2-7
DNA: TGTGCCAGCAGCAAAGGTACCGTTACCTACGAGCAGTACTTC
CDR3: CASSKGTVTYEQYF

V: TRBV20-1
D: TRBD2
size: few
J: TRBJ2-7
DNA: TGCAGTGCTGCGACTAGCGAGGGCTACGAGCAGTACTTC
CDR3: CSAATSEGYEQYF

V: TRBV4-3
D: TRBD2
size: .
J: TRBJ2-2
DNA: TGCGCCAGCAGCCAGTTCGGGACTATTAACACCGGGGAGCTGTTTTTT
CDR3: CASSQFGTINTGELFF

V: TRBV20-1
D: .
size: .
J: TRBJ1-1
DNA: TGCAGTGCTGAGACGGGGTCCATGAACACTGAAGCTTTCTTT
CDR3: CSAETGSMNTEAFF

V: TRBV12-3/TRBV12-4
D: TRBD1
size: many
J: TRBJ2-6
DNA: TGTGCCAGCACCTTTAGGGGGCCGGCTTTCTCTGGGGCCAACGTCCTGACTTTC
CDR3: CASTFRGPAFSGANVLTF

V: TRBV6-5
D: .
size: many
J: TRBJ1-1
DNA: TGTGCCACCCGACAGGAGGGGACGGGGACTGAAGCTTTCTTT
CDR3: CATRQEGTGTEAFF

V: TRBV7-2
D: .
size: many
J: TRBJ2-2
DNA: TGTGCCAGCAGCTTAGACCCCCTGGGGACCGGGGAGCTGTTTTTT
CDR3: CASSLDPLGTGELFF

V: TRBV6-6
D: .
size: few
J: TRBJ1-2
DNA: TGTGCCAGCAGGGGGGGAGGTGGCTACACCTTC
CDR3: CASRGGGGYTF

V: TRBV7-2
D: TRBD2
size: few
J: TRBJ2-7
DNA: TGTGCCAGCAGCCCAAGCGGGGGCCTCGAGCAGTACTTC
CDR3: CASSPSGGLEQYF

V: TRBV12-3/TRBV12-4
D: .
size: .
J: TRBJ2-1
DNA: TGTGCCAGCAGCCATGGGAGCTCCTACAATGAGCAGTTCTTC
CDR3: CASSHGSSYNEQFF

V: TRBV3-1
D: .
size: .
J: TRBJ1-2
DNA: TGTGCCAGCAGCCAAGTGCGGGCCGGGGGCTACACCTTC
CDR3: CASSQVRAGGYTF

V: TRBV12-3/TRBV12-4
D: .
size: few
J: TRBJ1-2
DNA: TGTGCCAGCAGTTTAAGGTGGAATGGCTACACCTTC
CDR3: CASSLRWNGYTF

V: TRBV27
D: .
size: .
J: TRBJ2-7
DNA: TGTGCCAGCAGGGACCGGACGGCTAGCTCCTACGAGCAGTACTTC
CDR3: CASRDRTASSYEQYF

V: TRBV18
D: .
size: many
J: TRBJ2-7
DNA: TGTGCCAGCTCACCATTCTCCGACGGTCCCGACGAGCAGTACTTC
CDR3: CASSPFSDGPDEQYF

V: TRBV5-4
D: .
size: few
J: TRBJ1-2
DNA: TGTGCCAGCAGCTTGGGGGAGCACTATGGCTACACCTTC
CDR3: CASSLGEHYGYTF

V: TRBV4-2
D: .
size: few
J: TRBJ2-3
DNA: TGTGCCAGCAGCCAAGATTTGGTCAGCACAGATACGCAGTATTTT
CDR3: CASSQDLVSTDTQYF

V: TRBV20-1
D: .
size: .
J: TRBJ1-5
DNA: TGCAGTGCTAGAGATTATGCGAATCAGCCCCAGCATTTT
CDR3: CSARDYANQPQHF

V: TRBV29-1
D: TRBD1
size: many
J: TRBJ2-5
DNA: TGCAGCGTTGAAGGACAGGGTGGGACCCAGTACTTC
CDR3: CSVEGQGGTQYF

V: TRBV6-2/TRBV6-3
D: TRBD2
size: many
J: TRBJ2-7
DNA: TGTGCCAGCAGTTCTATACCGGGACTAGCGGACTACGAGCAGTACTTC
CDR3: CASSSIPGLADYEQYF

V: TRBV6-1
D: TRBD1
size: few
J: TRBJ2-7
DNA: TGTGCCAGCAGCCCGGGACAGGGAAGCCCAACAACCTACGAGCAGTACTTC
CDR3: CASSPGQGSPTTYEQYF

V: TRBV5-6
D: TRBD1
size: many
J: TRBJ2-2
DNA: TGTGCCAGCAGCTTGATTGACAGGGTTGGCACCGGGGAGCTGTTTTTT
CDR3: CASSLIDRVGTGELFF

V: TRBV7-9
D: .
size: many
J: TRBJ2-5
DNA: TGTGCCAGCAGCTTAAACTTCGGGGAGACCCAGTACTTC
CDR3: CASSLNFGETQYF

V: TRBV7-9
D: TRBD1
size: few
J: TRBJ2-2
DNA: TGTGCCAGCAGCAATGACAGGGGGCGCACCGGGGAGCTGTTTTTT
CDR3: CASSNDRGRTGELFF

V: TRBV24-1
D: .
size: many
J: TRBJ2-3
DNA: TGTGCCACCAGTGACCCTTACCCAGATACGCAGTATTTT
CDR3: CATSDPYPDTQYF

V: TRBV24-1
D: TRBD1
size: many
J: TRBJ1-2
DNA: TGTGCCACCAGTGAAATGACAGGGACCGGCTACACCTTC
CDR3: CATSEMTGTGYTF

V: TRBV6-2/TRBV6-3
D: TRBD1
size: many
J: TRBJ1-2
DNA: TGTGCCAGCAGTTACCACGCGGGACAGGATGGCTACACCTTC
CDR3: CASSYHAGQDGYTF

V: TRBV20-1
D: .
size: many
J: TRBJ1-2
DNA: TGCAGTGTTCCGGGGGAGGACTATGGCTACACCTTC
CDR3: CSVPGEDYGYTF

V: TRBV6-5
D: .
size: many
J: TRBJ1-1
DNA: TGTGCCAGCAGTTACACTACGCAGGGACCTGAAGCTTTCTTT
CDR3: CASSYTTQGPEAFF

V: TRBV24-1
D: .
size: many
J: TRBJ2-7
DNA: TGTGCCACCAGTGACTCCCATGCCCCTCGGCAGTACTTC
CDR3: CATSDSHAPRQYF

V: TRBV9
D: .
size: few
J: TRBJ1-6
DNA: TGTGCCAGCAGCGGCCGGCAGTTTAATTCACCCCTCCACTTT
CDR3: CASSGRQFNSPLHF

V: TRBV5-4
D: .
size: many
J: TRBJ1-3
DNA: TGTGCCAGCAGCTTGTTGGGGTCTGGAAACACCATATATTTT
CDR3: CASSLLGSGNTIYF

V: TRBV5-1
D: .
size: .
J: TRBJ2-7
DNA: TGCGCCAGCAGCTTGGAAAGTGCAGGGGGGTTCCCCTACGAGCAGTACTTC
CDR3: CASSLESAGGFPYEQYF

V: TRBV28
D: .
size: many
J: TRBJ2-2
DNA: TGTGCCAGCAGTTTAGCAGCGGGCCTTCTCACCGGGGAGCTGTTTTTT
CDR3: CASSLAAGLLTGELFF

V: TRBV9
D: .
size: many
J: TRBJ2-7
DNA: TGTGCCAGCAGCGTTACGGACTATAGCTCCTACGAGCAGTACTTC
CDR3: CASSVTDYSSYEQYF

V: TRBV5-6
D: .
size: many
J: TRBJ1-2
DNA: TGTGCCAGCAGCTTCAGAGGGGCTGGCTACACCTTC
CDR3: CASSFRGAGYTF

V: TRBV19
D: .
size: few
J: TRBJ1-5
DNA: TGTGCCAGTAGTATAAACCCCAGCAATCAGCCCCAGCATTTT
CDR3: CASSINPSNQPQHF

V: TRBV27
D: TRBD2
size: many
J: TRBJ2-1
DNA: TGTGCCAGCAGTTTATCGGGGGGGGTTACAAACAATGAGCAGTTCTTC
CDR3: CASSLSGGVTNNEQFF

V: TRBV20-1
D: .
size: few
J: TRBJ1-5
DNA: TGCAGTGCTGGAAGAGGCCCCAGCAATCAGCCCCAGCATTTT
CDR3: CSAGRGPSNQPQHF

V: TRBV7-9
D: TRBD2
size: few
J: TRBJ2-7
DNA: TGTGCCAGCAGCTTAGACCTCGCCAGTAGCGGGTCCTACGAGCAGTACTTC
CDR3: CASSLDLASSGSYEQYF

V: TRBV5-5
D: .
size: many
J: TRBJ1-3
DNA: TGTGCCAGCAGCTTCAGTTCTTTGTCTGGAAACACCATATATTTT
CDR3: CASSFSSLSGNTIYF

V: TRBV27
D: .
size: few
J: TRBJ1-6
DNA: TGTGCCAGCAGTTTAACTTTGACAGCACCCCTCCACTTT
CDR3: CASSLTLTAPLHF

V: TRBV2
D: .
size: many
J: TRBJ1-5
DNA: TGTGCCAGCAGTGCCAGGACGGGACCAAATCAGCCCCAGCATTTT
CDR3: CASSARTGPNQPQHF

V: TRBV6-4
D: TRBD2
size: .
J: TRBJ2-3
DNA: TGTGCCAGCAGTGAGGGAGCGGGGGCCTCTAATACGCAGTATTTT
CDR3: CASSEGAGASNTQYF

V: TRBV29-1
D: TRBD1
size: .
J: TRBJ2-3
DNA: TGCAGCGTTGGGGACAGCGTCACAGATACGCAGTATTTT
CDR3: CSVGDSVTDTQYF

V: TRBV4-2
D: .
size: many
J: TRBJ2-7
DNA: TGTGCCAGCAGCCAAGAAATAGGGACCCGAAATGAGCAGTACTTC
CDR3: CASSQEIGTRNEQYF

V: TRBV29-1
D: .
size: .
J: TRBJ2-1
DNA: TGCAGCGTTGAAGGGTTGGTTGGGGGGACAGCCTACAATGAGCAGTTCTTC
CDR3: CSVEGLVGGTAYNEQFF

V: TRBV28
D: .
size: many
J: TRBJ2-2
DNA: TGTGCCAGCAGTTTCGGCCAGCCGAACACCGGGGAGCTGTTTTTT
CDR3: CASSFGQPNTGELFF

V: TRBV5-1
D: .
size: few
J: TRBJ2-6
DNA: TGCGCCAGCCTGGGGGTCCTCTCTGGGGCCAACGTCCTGACTTTC
CDR3: CASLGVLSGANVLTF

V: TRBV7-3
D: .
size: .
J: TRBJ1-1
DNA: TGTGCCAGCAGCTTAAGTGCGAGAAACACTGAAGCTTTCTTT
CDR3: CASSLSARNTEAFF

V: TRBV11-2
D: TRBD2
size: many
J: TRBJ2-4
DNA: TGTGCCAGCAGCTTAGATCTGACTAGCCTAAACATTCAGTACTTC
CDR3: CASSLDLTSLNIQYF